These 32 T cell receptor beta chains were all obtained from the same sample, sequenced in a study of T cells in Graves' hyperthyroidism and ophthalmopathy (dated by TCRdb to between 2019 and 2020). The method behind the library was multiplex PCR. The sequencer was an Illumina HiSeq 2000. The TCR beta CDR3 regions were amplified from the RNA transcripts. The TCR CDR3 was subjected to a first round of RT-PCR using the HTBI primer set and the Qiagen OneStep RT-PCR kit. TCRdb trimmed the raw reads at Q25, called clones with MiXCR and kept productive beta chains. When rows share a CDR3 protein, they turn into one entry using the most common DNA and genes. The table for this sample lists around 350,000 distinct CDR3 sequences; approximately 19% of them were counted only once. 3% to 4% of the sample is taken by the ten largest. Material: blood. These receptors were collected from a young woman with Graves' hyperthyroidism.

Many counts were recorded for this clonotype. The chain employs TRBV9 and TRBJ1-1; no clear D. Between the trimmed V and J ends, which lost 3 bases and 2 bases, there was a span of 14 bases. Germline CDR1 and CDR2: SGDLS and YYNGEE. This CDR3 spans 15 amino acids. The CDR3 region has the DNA TGTGCCAGCAGCGCCTATCTCCCACCAAACACTGAAGCTTTCTTT. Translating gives CASSAYLPPNTEAFF.

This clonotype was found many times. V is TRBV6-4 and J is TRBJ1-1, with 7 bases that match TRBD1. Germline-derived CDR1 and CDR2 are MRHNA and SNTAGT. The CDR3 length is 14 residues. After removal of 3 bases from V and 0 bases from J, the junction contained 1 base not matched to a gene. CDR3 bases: TGTGCCAGCAGTGAGACAGGGCTGAACACTGAAGCTTTCTTT. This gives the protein CASSETGLNTEAFF.

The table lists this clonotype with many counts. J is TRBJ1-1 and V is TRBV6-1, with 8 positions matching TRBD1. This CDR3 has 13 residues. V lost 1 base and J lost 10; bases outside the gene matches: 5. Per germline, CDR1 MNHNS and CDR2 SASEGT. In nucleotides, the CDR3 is TGTGCCAGCAGTGAAGAGGGGCAGGGGGCAGCTTTCTTT. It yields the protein CASSEEGQGAAFF.

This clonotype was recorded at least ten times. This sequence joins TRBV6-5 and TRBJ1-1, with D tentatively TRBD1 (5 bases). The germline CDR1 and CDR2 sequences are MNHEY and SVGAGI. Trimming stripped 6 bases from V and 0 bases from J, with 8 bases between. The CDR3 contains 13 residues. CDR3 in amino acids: CASRGVMNTEAFF. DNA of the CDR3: TGTGCCAGCAGGGGGGTCATGAACACTGAAGCTTTCTTT.

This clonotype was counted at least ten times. The DNA of the CDR3 is TGCAGTGCTAGGGATACGGCAGGCAATCAGCCCCAGCATTTT. It is translated as CSARDTAGNQPQHF. The rearrangement uses TRBV20-1 and TRBJ1-5; D ambiguous. The CDR3 consists of 14 residues. With 3 bases removed from V and 2 bases from J, the gap between germline ends came to 11 bases. CDR1 is DFQATT and CDR2 is SNEGSKA in the germline V gene (reference sequence).

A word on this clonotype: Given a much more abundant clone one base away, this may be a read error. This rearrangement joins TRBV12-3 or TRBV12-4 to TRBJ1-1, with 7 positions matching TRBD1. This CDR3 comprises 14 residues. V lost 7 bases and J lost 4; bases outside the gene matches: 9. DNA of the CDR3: TGTGCCAGCACTTACAGGGGAGTAATCACTGAAGCTTTCTTT. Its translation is CASTYRGVITEAFF.

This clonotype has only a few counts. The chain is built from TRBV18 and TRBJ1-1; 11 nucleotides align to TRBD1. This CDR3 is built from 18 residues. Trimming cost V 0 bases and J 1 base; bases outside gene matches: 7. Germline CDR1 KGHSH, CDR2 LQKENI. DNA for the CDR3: TGTGCCAGCTCACCACCGGGCTGGACAGGGGGCAGGAACACTGAAGCTTTCTTT. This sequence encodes CASSPPGWTGGRNTEAFF.

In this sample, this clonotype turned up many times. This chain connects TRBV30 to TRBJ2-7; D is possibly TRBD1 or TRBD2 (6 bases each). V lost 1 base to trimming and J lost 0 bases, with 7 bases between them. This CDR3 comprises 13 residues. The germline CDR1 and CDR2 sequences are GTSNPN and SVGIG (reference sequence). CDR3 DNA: TGTGCCTGGAGTGGGGGGGCCTCCTACGAGCAGTACTTC. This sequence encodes CAWSGGASYEQYF.

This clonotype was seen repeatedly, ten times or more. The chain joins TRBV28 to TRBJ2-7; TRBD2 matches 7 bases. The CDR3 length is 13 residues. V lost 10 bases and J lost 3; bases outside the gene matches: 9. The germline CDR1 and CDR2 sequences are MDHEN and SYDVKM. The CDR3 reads CATGAGRLYEQYF. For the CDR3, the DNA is TGTGCCACCGGAGCGGGGCGCCTCTACGAGCAGTACTTC.

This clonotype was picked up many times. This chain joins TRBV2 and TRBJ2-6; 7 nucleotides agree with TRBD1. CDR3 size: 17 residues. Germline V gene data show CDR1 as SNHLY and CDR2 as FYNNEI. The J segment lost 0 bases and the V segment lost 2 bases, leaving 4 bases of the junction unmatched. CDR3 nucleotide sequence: TGTGCCAGCAGTGAAACAGGGGAAGGCTCTGGGGCCAACGTCCTGACTTTC. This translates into CASSETGEGSGANVLTF. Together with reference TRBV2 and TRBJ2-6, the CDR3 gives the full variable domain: EPEVTQTPSHQVTQMGQEVILRCVPISNHLYFYWYRQILGQKVEFLVSFYNNEISEKSEIFDDQFSVERPDGSNFTLKIRSTKLEDSAMYFCASSETGEGSGANVLTFGAGSRLTVL.

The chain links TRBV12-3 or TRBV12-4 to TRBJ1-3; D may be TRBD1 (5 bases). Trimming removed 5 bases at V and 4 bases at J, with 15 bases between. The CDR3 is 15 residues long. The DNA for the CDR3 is TGTGCCAGCAGTGGGGACGGTTACAGGGGAAACACCATATATTTT. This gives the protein CASSGDGYRGNTIYF.

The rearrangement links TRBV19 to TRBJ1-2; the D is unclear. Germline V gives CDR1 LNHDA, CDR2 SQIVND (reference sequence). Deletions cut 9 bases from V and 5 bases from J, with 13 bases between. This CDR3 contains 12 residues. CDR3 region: CAREEEPYGYTF. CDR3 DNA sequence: TGTGCCAGAGAGGAGGAACCTTATGGCTACACCTTC.

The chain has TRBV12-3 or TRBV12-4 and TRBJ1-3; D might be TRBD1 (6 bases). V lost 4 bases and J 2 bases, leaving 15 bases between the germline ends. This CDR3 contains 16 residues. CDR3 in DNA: TGTGCCAGCAGTTCTGATCCAGGGGTAGCTGGAAACACCATATATTTT. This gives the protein CASSSDPGVAGNTIYF.

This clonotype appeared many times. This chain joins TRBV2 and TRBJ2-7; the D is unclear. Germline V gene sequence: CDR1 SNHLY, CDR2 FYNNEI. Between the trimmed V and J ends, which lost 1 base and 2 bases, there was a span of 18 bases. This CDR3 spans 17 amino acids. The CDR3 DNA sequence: TGTGCCAGCAGTGAAGAGGTGGGCTCGGTGCAGACCTACGAGCAGTACTTC. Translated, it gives CASSEEVGSVQTYEQYF.

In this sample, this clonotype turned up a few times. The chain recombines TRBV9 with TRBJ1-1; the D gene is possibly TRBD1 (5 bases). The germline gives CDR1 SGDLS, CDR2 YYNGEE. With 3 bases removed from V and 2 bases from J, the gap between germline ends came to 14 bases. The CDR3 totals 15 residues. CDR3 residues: CASSATTEPNTEAFF. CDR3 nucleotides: TGTGCCAGCAGCGCCACGACAGAGCCTAACACTGAAGCTTTCTTT.

The CDR3 loop is CASSRGQGGEQYF. For the CDR3, the DNA is TGTGCCAGCAGCCGTGGACAGGGCGGCGAGCAGTACTTC. This chain links TRBV6-1 with TRBJ2-7, with 8 bases that match TRBD1. Germline trimming cut 6 bases from V and 6 bases from J; bases unmatched to any gene: 7. There are 13 residues in the CDR3. The V gene's germline CDR1 is MNHNS and CDR2 SASEGT.

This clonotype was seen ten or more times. CDR3 sequence reads: CASGQANSYEQYF. CDR3 DNA sequence: TGTGCCAGCGGTCAGGCAAACTCCTACGAGCAGTACTTC. This chain links TRBV6-1 with TRBJ2-7; D is uncertain. CDR1 is MNHNS, CDR2 SASEGT, per germline. The CDR3 consists of 13 residues. The V end lost 8 bases, the J end lost 0 bases, and 11 bases lay between the germline ends.

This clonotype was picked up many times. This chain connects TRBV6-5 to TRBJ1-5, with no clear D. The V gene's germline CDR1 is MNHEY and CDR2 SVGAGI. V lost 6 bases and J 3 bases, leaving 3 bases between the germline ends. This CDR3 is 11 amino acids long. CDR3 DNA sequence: TGTGCCAGCAGCTCCAATCAGCCCCAGCATTTT. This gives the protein CASSSNQPQHF.

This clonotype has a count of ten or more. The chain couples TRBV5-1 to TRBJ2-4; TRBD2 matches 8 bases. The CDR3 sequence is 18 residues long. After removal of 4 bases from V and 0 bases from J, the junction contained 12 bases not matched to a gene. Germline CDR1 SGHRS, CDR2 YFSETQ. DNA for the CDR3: TGCGCCAGCAGCCTAACAGCGGGGGCCAGTCTAGCCAAAAACATTCAGTACTTC. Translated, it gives CASSLTAGASLAKNIQYF.

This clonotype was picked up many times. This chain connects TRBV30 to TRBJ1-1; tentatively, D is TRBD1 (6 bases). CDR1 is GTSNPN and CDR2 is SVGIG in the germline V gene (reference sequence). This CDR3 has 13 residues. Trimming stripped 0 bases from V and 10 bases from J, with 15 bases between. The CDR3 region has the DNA TGTGCCTGGAGTGTAGGGGGGCCCCCGGGAGCTTTCTTT. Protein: CAWSVGGPPGAFF.

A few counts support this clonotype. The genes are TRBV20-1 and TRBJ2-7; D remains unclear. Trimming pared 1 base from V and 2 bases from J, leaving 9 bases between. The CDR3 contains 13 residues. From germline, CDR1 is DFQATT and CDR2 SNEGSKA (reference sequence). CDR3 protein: CSARVGGTYEQYF. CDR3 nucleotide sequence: TGCAGTGCTAGAGTTGGCGGAACCTACGAGCAGTACTTC.

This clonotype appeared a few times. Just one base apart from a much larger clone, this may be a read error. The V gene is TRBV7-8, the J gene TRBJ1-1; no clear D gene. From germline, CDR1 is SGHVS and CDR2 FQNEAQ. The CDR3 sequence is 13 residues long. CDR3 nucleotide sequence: TGTGCCAGCAGCTTAGGGCTAAGCACTGAAGCTTGCTTT. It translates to CASSLGLSTEACF.

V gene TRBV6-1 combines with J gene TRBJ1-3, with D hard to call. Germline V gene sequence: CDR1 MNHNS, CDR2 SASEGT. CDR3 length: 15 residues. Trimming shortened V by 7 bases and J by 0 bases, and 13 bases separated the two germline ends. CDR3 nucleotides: TGTGCCAGCAAGAGTCAGGTGAACTCTGGAAACACCATATATTTT. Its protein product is CASKSQVNSGNTIYF.

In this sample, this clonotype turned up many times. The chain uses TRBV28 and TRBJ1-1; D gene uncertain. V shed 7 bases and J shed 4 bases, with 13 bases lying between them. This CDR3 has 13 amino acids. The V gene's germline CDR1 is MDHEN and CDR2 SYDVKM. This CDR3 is CASTAQNPTEAFF. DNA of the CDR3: TGTGCCAGCACGGCACAGAATCCCACTGAAGCTTTCTTT.

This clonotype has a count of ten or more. The CDR3 protein is CASSDEIRDRYEQYF. DNA of the CDR3: TGTGCCAGCAGTGACGAAATCCGGGACAGATACGAGCAGTACTTC. The chain is built from TRBV6-1 and TRBJ2-7; 7 nucleotides line up with TRBD1. The CDR3 has 15 residues. Germline V lookup: CDR1 MNHNS, CDR2 SASEGT. Trimming took 3 bases from V and 4 from J; bases not matched to a gene: 9.

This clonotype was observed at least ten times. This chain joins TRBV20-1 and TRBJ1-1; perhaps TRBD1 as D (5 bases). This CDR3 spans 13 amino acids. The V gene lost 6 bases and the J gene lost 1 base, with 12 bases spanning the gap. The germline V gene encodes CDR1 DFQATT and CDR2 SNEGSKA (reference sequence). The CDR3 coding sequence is TGCAGTGCCTCCAGGGCAAGGAACACTGAAGCTTTCTTT. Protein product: CSASRARNTEAFF.

The CDR3 is CATGQAYTEAFF. DNA of the CDR3: TGTGCCACGGGACAGGCCTACACTGAAGCTTTCTTT. V and J are TRBV2 and TRBJ1-1; 8 bases agree with TRBD1. Trimming took 10 bases from V and 3 from J; bases not matched to a gene: 4. CDR1 is SNHLY, CDR2 FYNNEI, per germline. The CDR3 has 12 residues.

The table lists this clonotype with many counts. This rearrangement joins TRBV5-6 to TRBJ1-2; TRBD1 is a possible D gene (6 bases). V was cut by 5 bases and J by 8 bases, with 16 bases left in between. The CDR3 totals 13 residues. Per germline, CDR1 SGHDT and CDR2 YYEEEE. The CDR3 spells CASSYDRLRGYTF. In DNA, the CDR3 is TGTGCCAGCAGTTACGACAGGTTAAGGGGCTACACCTTC. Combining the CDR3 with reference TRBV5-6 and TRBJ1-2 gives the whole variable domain DAGVTQSPTHLIKTRGQQVTLRCSPKSGHDTVSWYQQALGQGPQFIFQYYEEEERQRGNFPDRFSGHQFPNYSSELNVNALLLGDSALYLCASSYDRLRGYTFGSGTRLTVV.

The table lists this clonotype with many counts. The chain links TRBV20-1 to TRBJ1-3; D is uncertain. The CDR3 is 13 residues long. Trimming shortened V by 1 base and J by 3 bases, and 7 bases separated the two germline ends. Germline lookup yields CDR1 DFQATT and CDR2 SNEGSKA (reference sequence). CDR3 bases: TGCAGTGCTAGAGGACTTCTTGGAAACACCATATATTTT. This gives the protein CSARGLLGNTIYF.

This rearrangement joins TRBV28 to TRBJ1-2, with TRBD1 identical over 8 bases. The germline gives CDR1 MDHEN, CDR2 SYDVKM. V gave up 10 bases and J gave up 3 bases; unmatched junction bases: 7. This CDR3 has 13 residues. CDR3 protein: CATLDRGDYGYTF. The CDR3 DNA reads TGTGCCACCCTCGACAGGGGAGACTATGGCTACACCTTC.

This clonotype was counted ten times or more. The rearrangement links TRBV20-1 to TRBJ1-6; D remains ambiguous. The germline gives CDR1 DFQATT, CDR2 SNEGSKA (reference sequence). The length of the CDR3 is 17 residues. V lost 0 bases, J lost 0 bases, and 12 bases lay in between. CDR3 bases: TGCAGTGCTAGAGATAGCGGGTACAGCTCCTATAATTCACCCCTCCACTTT. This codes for CSARDSGYSSYNSPLHF.

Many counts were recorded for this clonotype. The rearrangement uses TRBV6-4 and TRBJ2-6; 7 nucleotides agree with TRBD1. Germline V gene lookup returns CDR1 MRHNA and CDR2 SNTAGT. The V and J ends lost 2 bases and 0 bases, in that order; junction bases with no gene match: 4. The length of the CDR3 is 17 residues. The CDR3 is CASSDGSGGSGANVLTF. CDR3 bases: TGTGCCAGCAGTGACGGGTCAGGGGGCTCTGGGGCCAACGTCCTGACTTTC.